The clone carrying this T cell receptor (beta chain) showed up many times. Its antigen is still unknown. At one end, the junction sequence differs from germline, possibly due to a read error. CDR3 size: 11 residues. CDR1 GTSNPN and CDR2 SVGIG come from the germline V gene (reference sequence). Amplified TCR beta CDR3 regions derived from RNA transcripts. An initial round of RT-PCR targeting the TCR CDR3 relied on the HTBI primer set. Via MiXCR, TCRdb re-called the multiplex PCR reads, giving one row per CDR3 protein. The sample records fewer than 350,000 distinct CDR3 sequences, around 13% being singletons. These data are taken from a study of T cells in Graves' hyperthyroidism and ophthalmopathy. Study-wide results and caveats: Blood samples included most of the expanded thyroid clonotypes exceeding 0.001.

It was considered stable Graves' hyperthyroidism when ophthalmopathy did not progress within 18 months. This TCR came from a woman aged 40 to 49 with Graves' hyperthyroidism. The sequencing sample was made of blood. The chain couples TRBV30 to TRBJ1-1; D is possibly TRBD1 (5 bases). The CDR3 reads CAWRSWDPQIF. The CDR3 DNA reads TGTGCCTGGAGGTCTTGGGACCCCCAAATCTTT. Supplemented by reference TRBV30 and TRBJ1-1, the full variable domain reads SQTIHQWPATLVQPVGSPLSLECTVEGTSNPNLYWYRQAAGRGLQLLFYSVGIGQISSEVPQNLSASRPQDRQFILSSKKLLLSDSGFYLCAWRSWDPQIFGQGTRLTVV.